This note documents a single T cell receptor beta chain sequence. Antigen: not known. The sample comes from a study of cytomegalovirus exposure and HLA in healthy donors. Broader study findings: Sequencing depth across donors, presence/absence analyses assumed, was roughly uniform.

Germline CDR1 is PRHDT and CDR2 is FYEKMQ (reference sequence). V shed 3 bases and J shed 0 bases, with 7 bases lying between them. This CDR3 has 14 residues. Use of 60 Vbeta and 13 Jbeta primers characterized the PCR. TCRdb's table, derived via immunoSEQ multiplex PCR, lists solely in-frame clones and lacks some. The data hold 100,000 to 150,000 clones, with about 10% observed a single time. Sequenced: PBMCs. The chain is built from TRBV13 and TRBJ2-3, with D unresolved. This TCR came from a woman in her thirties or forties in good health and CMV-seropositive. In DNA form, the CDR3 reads TGTGCCAGCAGCTTTCTATCCAGCACAGATACGCAGTATTTT. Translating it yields CASSFLSSTDTQYF.